This TCR beta chain was documented in a study of blood T cells in healthy people across ages. A remark on this clonotype: Its matching antigen is unknown.

The authors ran a second PCR of 7 to 11 cycles using a sample-barcoded 5' primer and a J-beta primer mix. TCRdb analysed the 5' RACE reads with MiXCR anew, one entry per CDR3 protein. The sample has roughly 570,000 distinct CDR3 sequences; about 25% are singletons. The study's findings and limits: PBMCs left unsorted prevented a conclusive naive versus antigen-experienced comparison.

The CDR3 contains 13 residues. V gave up 4 bases and J gave up 11 bases, with 18 bases separating them. Germline V gives CDR1 SGHRS, CDR2 YFSETQ. The origin of this receptor is a woman aged 70 to 79 in good health. The rearrangement joins TRBV5-1 to TRBJ2-5, with D unclear. Sequenced sample: blood. In DNA, the CDR3 is TGCGCCAGCAGCCCAGGAACCGTTTGGGTTCAGTACTTC. Translated, it gives CASSPGTVWVQYF. The whole variable domain, filled in from reference TRBV5-1 and TRBJ2-5, reads KAGVTQTPRYLIKTRGQQVTLSCSPISGHRSVSWYQQTPGQGLQFLFEYFSETQRNKGNFPGRFSGRQFSNSRSEMNVSTLELGDSALYLCASSPGTVWVQYFGPGTRLLVL.